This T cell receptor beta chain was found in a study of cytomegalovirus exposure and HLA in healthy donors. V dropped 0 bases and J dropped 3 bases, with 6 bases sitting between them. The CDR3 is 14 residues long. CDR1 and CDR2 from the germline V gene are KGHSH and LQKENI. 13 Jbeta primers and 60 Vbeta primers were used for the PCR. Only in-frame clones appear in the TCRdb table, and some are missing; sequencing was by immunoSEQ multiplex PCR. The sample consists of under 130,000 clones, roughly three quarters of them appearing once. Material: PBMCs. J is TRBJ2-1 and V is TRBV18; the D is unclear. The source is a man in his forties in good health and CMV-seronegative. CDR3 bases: TGTGCCAGCTCACCACCTGACAACTACAATGAGCAGTTCTTC. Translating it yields CASSPPDNYNEQFF.